This passage covers 3 T cell receptor beta chains from one sample sequenced in a study of T cells in Graves' hyperthyroidism and ophthalmopathy. RNA transcripts yielded amplified TCR beta CDR3 regions. The TCR CDR3 first-round RT-PCR relied on the HTBI primer set. TCRdb reanalysed the multiplex PCR reads using MiXCR and keeps one entry per CDR3 protein. This sample has 460,000 or so distinct CDR3 sequences, with roughly 14% found just once. The sample was blood. The receptors derive from a woman in her late teens or twenties with Graves' hyperthyroidism.

With respect to this clonotype: A much larger clone differs from this one at a single base, so this may be a read error. The chain couples TRBV11-2 to TRBJ1-1; D unclear. V lost 3 bases, J lost 8 bases, and 10 bases lay in between. Germline V gene lookup returns CDR1 SGHAT and CDR2 FQNNGV. This CDR3 region has 12 residues. CDR3 sequence reads: CASSFARAEAFF. The CDR3 DNA sequence: TGTGCCAGCAGCTTTGCCCGGGCAGAAGCTTTCTTT.

This clonotype was picked up many times. This chain links TRBV5-8 with TRBJ2-5, with TRBD2 matching over 9 bases. Trimming took 1 base from V and 1 from J; bases not matched to a gene: 5. Germline CDR1 reads SGHTS; CDR2 reads YDEGEE. This CDR3 contains 16 residues. The CDR3 loop is CASSLKRLAAQETQYF. The CDR3 DNA reads TGTGCCAGCAGCTTGAAGAGACTAGCGGCCCAAGAGACCCAGTACTTC.

The sample holds many counts of this clonotype. V and J are TRBV3-1 and TRBJ1-2, with TRBD1 matching over 9 bases. The CDR3 extends over 13 amino acids. Germline V gene lookup returns CDR1 LGHDT and CDR2 YNNKEL (reference sequence). J lost 7 bases, V lost 6 bases, and 6 bases had no gene match. CDR3 DNA: TGTGCCAGCAGTCTACAGGGGGCGAGTGGCTACACCTTC. This translates into CASSLQGASGYTF.